Each of the 5 T cell receptor beta chains below was sequenced from the same sample in a study of T cells in Graves' hyperthyroidism and ophthalmopathy. RNA transcripts gave rise to amplified TCR beta CDR3 regions. Primed by the HTBI set, a first-round RT-PCR was run on the TCR CDR3. TCRdb itself ran the multiplex PCR reads through MiXCR, one entry per CDR3 protein. The sample has some 380,000 distinct CDR3 sequences, approximately 13% seen once; the top ten hold roughly 20%. The specimen sequenced was blood. Receptors were obtained from a man aged 25 to 45 with Graves' hyperthyroidism that later progressed to Graves' ophthalmopathy.

This clonotype has a count of ten or more. The V gene is TRBV20-1, the J gene TRBJ2-2; 9 bases fit TRBD2. Germline V gene data show CDR1 as DFQATT and CDR2 as SNEGSKA (reference sequence). This CDR3 is 16 amino acids long. The J segment lost 0 bases and the V segment lost 3 bases, leaving 5 bases of the junction unmatched. The CDR3 region has the DNA TGCAGTGCTAGGGGCGCGGGGGGGCCGAACACCGGGGAGCTGTTTTTT. It translates to CSARGAGGPNTGELFF.

This clonotype came up a few times. This sequence joins TRBV7-9 and TRBJ1-3; tentatively, D is TRBD1 (5 bases). V gave up 5 bases and J gave up 0 bases, with 11 bases separating them. Germline V gene data show CDR1 as SEHNR and CDR2 as FQNEAQ (reference sequence). The CDR3 has 15 amino acids. Here the CDR3 DNA reads TGTGCCAGCAGCGTATTCGACAGCTCTGGAAACACCATATATTTT. This gives the protein CASSVFDSSGNTIYF.

V is TRBV2 and J is TRBJ1-5, with a tentative D call TRBD1 (5 bases). Germline V lookup: CDR1 SNHLY, CDR2 FYNNEI. Trimming shortened V by 5 bases and J by 3 bases, and 17 bases separated the two germline ends. The CDR3 consists of 16 residues. This CDR3 is CASSTWDFWANQPQHF. Written as DNA, the CDR3 is TGTGCCAGCAGTACCTGGGACTTCTGGGCCAATCAGCCCCAGCATTTT.

This clonotype was seen ten or more times. V gene TRBV10-1 combines with J gene TRBJ1-1, with a possible D match to TRBD1 (5 bases). The CDR3 consists of 15 residues. From germline, CDR1 is WNHNN and CDR2 SYGVQD (reference sequence). Trimming stripped 3 bases from V and 1 base from J, with 12 bases between. The CDR3 region has the DNA TGCGCCAGCAGTGAAGAGGGGACTTCGAACACTGAAGCTTTCTTT. Its protein product is CASSEEGTSNTEAFF.

The chain combines TRBV12-3 or TRBV12-4 with TRBJ1-1; TRBD1 aligns across 11 bases. The CDR3 covers 15 residues. Trimming removed 7 bases from V and 4 bases from J; junction bases left unmatched: 8. The CDR3 nucleotides are TGTGCCAGCACGTCATCCGGGACAGGGGGCACTGAAGCTTTCTTT. As protein: CASTSSGTGGTEAFF.